Sequencing of this TCR beta chain was carried out in a study of T-cell reconstitution after alpha-beta-depleted transplantation in children. The germline CDR1 and CDR2 sequences are SGHTA and FQGNSA. The CDR3 is made up of 14 amino acids. V was pared by 3 bases and J by 4 bases, with 11 bases between. Whole-study results and caveats: Reports say that about two months after transplant, the alpha-beta T cells came out of several hundred graft clones that had expanded. Some patients showed high day-60 TCRbeta diversity, which derived from surviving recipient T cells and thymic progenitors.

Unique molecular identifiers tagged the TCRbeta library. A single record per CDR3 protein comes from TCRdb applying MiXCR to the PCR reads. The sample yields 120,000 to 150,000 distinct CDR3 sequences, 8% to 10% seen once. Comment on this clonotype: The antigen is not known.

This clonotype was obtained from a female patient aged 2-15 years who had a stem cell transplant for congenital amegakaryocytic thrombocytopenia, so the T cells may come from the graft donor. The gene calls are TRBV7-2 and TRBJ2-3; perhaps TRBD2 as D (5 bases). Sequenced material: PBMCs, mostly from graft donor cells, taken 180 days after TCRalphabeta/CD19-depleted stem cell transplant. As DNA, the CDR3 is TGTGCCAGCAGCTTCAGGAGGTTTCCAGATACGCAGTATTTT. This translates into CASSFRRFPDTQYF.